This T cell receptor beta chain derives from a study of shared clonotypes between healthy human individuals. Study as a whole: A donor's plate count was three for CD4 naive and three for CD4 memory; CD8 naive had two and CD8 memory one. General study results and limits: Generally, naive subsets came out with larger estimated richness than memory subsets.

Only CD45RO-negative cells positively selected for CCR7 counted as naive CD8 cells, so terminally differentiated effector memory CD45RA+ cells were excluded. All donors qualified as healthy HIV-negative adults and had experienced no recent acute infections or vaccinations. Original data processing: Filtering was not the same, since immunoSEQ gave junction-only sequences without quality scores. Sequenced by immunoSEQ multiplex PCR; TCRdb stores in-frame clones only, minus some. The V and J calls and the clone size are those of that table, but D and trimming were determined from the DNA. In the table there are around 2,000,000 clones, about 95% of which are singletons. Turning to this clone: Its antigen is not known.

The clonotype originates from a young man in good health. Sequenced sample: naive CD8+ T cells sorted from blood.

The CDR3 protein is CASSQDRGWTYEQYF. The CDR3 DNA is TGTGCCAGCAGCCAGGACAGGGGATGGACCTACGAGCAGTACTTC. The V and J genes are TRBV7-6 and TRBJ2-7; TRBD1 aligns across 9 bases. With 5 bases clipped from V and 2 bases from J, the junction kept 7 bases outside the gene matches. The CDR3 length is 15 residues. Germline loops: CDR1 SGHVS, CDR2 FNYEAQ.